These T cell receptor beta chains were read from a single sample in a study of blood T cell repertoires in COVID-19. Data came from immunoSEQ multiplex PCR; TCRdb stores just in-frame clones and leaves some out. The sample yields some 270,000 clones, 80% to 90% seen once. The sample consisted of PBMCs or T cells enriched from blood (not recorded which). The receptors here all came from a woman aged 40 to 50 who had been exposed to COVID-19. CDR3s include the opening cysteine and the closing phenylalanine or tryptophan. A D gene is named only where the DNA matches it firmly. Part of the rows lack a size; the others show once, few, many or a class for expanded clones.

.,TRBJ2-1,TRBD2,TRBV7-3,TGTGCCAGCAGCTCGGGAGGTAGCGGGAGGGGTGAGCAGTTCTTC,CASSSGGSGRGEQFF
.,TRBJ2-5,TRBD2,TRBV6-5,TGTGCCAGCATGGGGGGGGAGACCCAGTACTTC,CASMGGETQYF
once,TRBJ1-1,.,TRBV9,TGTGCCAGCAGCGCCCAACCTAACGCGGGAGAAGCTTTCTTT,CASSAQPNAGEAFF
.,TRBJ1-1,TRBD1,TRBV18,TGTGCCAGCTCACCACCCGGACAGGCAATTGAAGCTTTCTTT,CASSPPGQAIEAFF
.,TRBJ1-5,.,TRBV4-3,TGCGCCAGCAGCCAAGATTTGGGAGTTGGCAATCAGCCCCAGCATTTT,CASSQDLGVGNQPQHF
few,TRBJ1-4,.,TRBV28,TGTGCCAGCAGTTTAGAGGGGGATGAAAAACTGTTTTTT,CASSLEGDEKLFF
.,TRBJ1-4,.,TRBV24-1,TGTGCCACCAGTGATAGTGGGGCACCTAATGAAAAACTGTTTTTT,CATSDSGAPNEKLFF
.,TRBJ2-5,.,TRBV7-2,TGTGCCAGCAGCTTACAGGGAGAGACCCAGTACTTC,CASSLQGETQYF
.,TRBJ2-5,.,TRBV19,TGTGCCAGTAGTATAGATTCCTCAGAGGCGACCCAGTACTTC,CASSIDSSEATQYF
.,TRBJ1-5,TRBD1,TRBV30,TGTGCCTGGAGTGTAGGGCAGGGGGATCAGCCCCAGCATTTT,CAWSVGQGDQPQHF
.,TRBJ2-6,TRBD1,TRBV15,TGTGCCACCAGCAGGGGACAGGGAGGGGCCAACGTCCTGACTTTC,CATSRGQGGANVLTF
once,TRBJ2-2,.,TRBV14,TGTGCCAGCAGCCAGCCTACAGGGAATACCGGGGAGCTGTTTTTT,CASSQPTGNTGELFF
.,TRBJ1-1,.,TRBV10-3,TGTGCCATCAGTCAGGTTCGGACTGAAGCTTTCTTT,CAISQVRTEAFF
.,TRBJ1-1,.,TRBV27,TGTGCCAGCAGTAAGGACGCGATAGGGGTGAACACTGAAGCTTTCTTT,CASSKDAIGVNTEAFF